A single sample gave rise to the 6 T cell receptor beta chains below, sequenced in a study of a mutant IDH1 vaccine in newly diagnosed glioma. Their antigens are not known. Time point noted: week 35, safety follow-up. In every dose of vaccine, 300 ug of mutant IDH1 20-mer peptide was given alongside topical imiquimod. This table comes from immunoSEQ multiplex PCR, and its TCRdb copy is limited to in-frame clones, with some not included. The sample includes 60,000 to 65,000 clones, 75% to 85% of them seen just once. Sequencing was performed on PBMCs, taken from a glioma patient whose treatment included an IDH1 peptide vaccine. The receptors here all came from a man in his forties or fifties with glioma.

The chain couples TRBV18 to TRBJ1-2, with 7 bases aligning to TRBD1. Germline CDR1 reads KGHSH; CDR2 reads LQKENI. Trimming took 2 bases from V and 3 from J; bases not matched to a gene: 6. This CDR3 has 15 residues. The CDR3 loop reads CASSPAQGEDYGYTF. CDR3 sequence (DNA): TGTGCCAGCTCACCAGCGCAGGGGGAAGACTATGGCTACACCTTC.

The CDR3 sequence is CASSRLAGSTDTQYF. Written as DNA, the CDR3 is TGTGCCAGCAGCCGACTAGCGGGAAGCACAGATACGCAGTATTTT. This chain links TRBV7-2 with TRBJ2-3, with 11 bases fitting TRBD2. Per germline, CDR1 SGHTA and CDR2 FQGNSA. The CDR3 runs 15 residues. V gave up 5 bases and J gave up 0 bases; unmatched junction bases: 1.

This rearrangement joins TRBV18 to TRBJ2-7, with D possibly matching TRBD1 (6 bases). The V gene lost 7 bases and the J gene lost 2 bases, with 18 bases spanning the gap. The CDR3 has 15 residues. Germline V gene sequence: CDR1 KGHSH, CDR2 LQKENI. DNA of the CDR3: TGTGCCAGCTACCCGTCGCCAGGGGCCACCTACGAGCAGTACTTC. Translating gives CASYPSPGATYEQYF.

Written as DNA, the CDR3 is TGTGCCAGCAGCGTAGCCCCGGGGGGGCGCCTAAAAGACGAGCAGTACTTC. Its protein is CASSVAPGGRLKDEQYF. The rearrangement uses TRBV9 and TRBJ2-7; 8 positions agree with TRBD2. The CDR3 spans 17 residues. With V trimmed by 0 bases and J by 5 bases, 13 bases remained unmatched. CDR1 and CDR2 (germline): SGDLS, YYNGEE.

The chain uses TRBV19 and TRBJ1-4, with 8 positions matching TRBD1. This CDR3 region has 15 residues. The J segment lost 7 bases and the V segment lost 3 bases, leaving 7 bases of the junction unmatched. Germline V gene lookup returns CDR1 LNHDA and CDR2 SQIVND (reference sequence). The CDR3 coding sequence is TGTGCCAGTAGTATTGGACAGGGTAGCGGTGAAAAACTGTTTTTT. It yields the protein CASSIGQGSGEKLFF.

The rearrangement links TRBV5-4 to TRBJ2-1; TRBD1 matches at 9 bases. V shed 3 bases and J 4 bases; nucleotides not matched to a gene: 11. The CDR3 is 17 amino acids. CDR1 is SGHNT, CDR2 YYREEE, per germline (reference sequence). Here the CDR3 DNA reads TGTGCCAGCAGCTCAGGACGGGACAGGGTCGGGTACAATGAGCAGTTCTTC. Residues: CASSSGRDRVGYNEQFF.